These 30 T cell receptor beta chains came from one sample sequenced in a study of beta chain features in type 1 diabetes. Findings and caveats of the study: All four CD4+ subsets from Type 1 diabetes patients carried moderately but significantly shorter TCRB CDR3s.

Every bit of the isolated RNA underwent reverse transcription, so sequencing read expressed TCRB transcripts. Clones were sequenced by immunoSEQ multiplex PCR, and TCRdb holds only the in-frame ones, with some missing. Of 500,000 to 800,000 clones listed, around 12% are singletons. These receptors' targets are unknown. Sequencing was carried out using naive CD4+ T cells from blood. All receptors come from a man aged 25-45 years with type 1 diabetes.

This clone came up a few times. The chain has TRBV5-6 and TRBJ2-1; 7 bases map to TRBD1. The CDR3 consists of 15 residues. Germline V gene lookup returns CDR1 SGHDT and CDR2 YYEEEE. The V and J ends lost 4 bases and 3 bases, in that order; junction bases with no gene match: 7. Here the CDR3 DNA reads TGTGCCAGCAGCCACGGGACAGTGGACTACAATGAGCAGTTCTTC. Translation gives CASSHGTVDYNEQFF. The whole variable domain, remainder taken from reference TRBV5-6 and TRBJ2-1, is DAGVTQSPTHLIKTRGQQVTLRCSPKSGHDTVSWYQQALGQGPQFIFQYYEEEERQRGNFPDRFSGHQFPNYSSELNVNALLLGDSALYLCASSHGTVDYNEQFFGPGTRLTVL.

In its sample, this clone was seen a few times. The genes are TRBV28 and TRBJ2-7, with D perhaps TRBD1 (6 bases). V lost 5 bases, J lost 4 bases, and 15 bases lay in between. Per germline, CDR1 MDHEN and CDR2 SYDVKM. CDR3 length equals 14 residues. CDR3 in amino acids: CASSLPGHIYEQYF. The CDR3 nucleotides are TGTGCCAGCAGTCTCCCGGGACACATATACGAGCAGTACTTC.

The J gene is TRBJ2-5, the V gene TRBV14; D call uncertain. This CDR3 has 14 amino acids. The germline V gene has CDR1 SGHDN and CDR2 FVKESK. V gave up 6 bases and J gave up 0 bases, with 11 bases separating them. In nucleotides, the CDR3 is TGTGCCAGCAGGGCCACGAGTTACCAAGAGACCCAGTACTTC. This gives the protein CASRATSYQETQYF.

As DNA, the CDR3 is TGTGCCAGCTCACCGGAGGGCACTGTTATGAACACTGAAGCTTTCTTT. Translation gives CASSPEGTVMNTEAFF. The chain carries TRBV18 and TRBJ1-1, with unresolved D. Trimming left V 3 bases short and J 0 bases short, with 14 bases between. The length of the CDR3 is 16 residues. Germline values: CDR1 KGHSH, CDR2 LQKENI.

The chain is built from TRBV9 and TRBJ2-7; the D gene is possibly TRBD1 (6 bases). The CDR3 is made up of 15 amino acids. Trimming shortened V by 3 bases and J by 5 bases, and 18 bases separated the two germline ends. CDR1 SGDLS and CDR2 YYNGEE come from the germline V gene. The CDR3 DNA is TGTGCCAGCAGCGCAGGAGGTGGGGGCGACCACGAGCAGTACTTC. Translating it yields CASSAGGGGDHEQYF.

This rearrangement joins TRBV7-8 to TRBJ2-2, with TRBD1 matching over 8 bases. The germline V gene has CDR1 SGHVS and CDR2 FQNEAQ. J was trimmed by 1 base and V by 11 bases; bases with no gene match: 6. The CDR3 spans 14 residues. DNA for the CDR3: TGTGCCTTCGATACAGGGGGGAACACCGGGGAGCTGTTTTTT. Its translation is CAFDTGGNTGELFF.

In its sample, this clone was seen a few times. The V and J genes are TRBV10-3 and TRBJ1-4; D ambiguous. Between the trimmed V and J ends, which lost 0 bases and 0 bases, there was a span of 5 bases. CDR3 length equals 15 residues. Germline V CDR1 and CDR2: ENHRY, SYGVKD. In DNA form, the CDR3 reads TGTGCCATCAGTGAGTCTACGGCAACTAATGAAAAACTGTTTTTT. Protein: CAISESTATNEKLFF.

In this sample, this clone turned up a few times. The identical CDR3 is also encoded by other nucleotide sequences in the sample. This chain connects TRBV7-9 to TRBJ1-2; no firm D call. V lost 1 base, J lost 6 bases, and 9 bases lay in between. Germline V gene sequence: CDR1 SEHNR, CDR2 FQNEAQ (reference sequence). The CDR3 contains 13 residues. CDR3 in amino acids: CASSLGQGNGYTF. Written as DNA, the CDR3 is TGTGCCAGCAGCTTAGGGCAAGGCAATGGCTACACCTTC.

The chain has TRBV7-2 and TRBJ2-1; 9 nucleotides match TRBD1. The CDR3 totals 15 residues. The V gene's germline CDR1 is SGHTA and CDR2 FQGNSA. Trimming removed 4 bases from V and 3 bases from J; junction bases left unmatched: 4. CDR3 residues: CASSSGQGNYNEQFF. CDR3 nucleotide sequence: TGTGCCAGCAGCTCGGGACAGGGCAACTACAATGAGCAGTTCTTC.

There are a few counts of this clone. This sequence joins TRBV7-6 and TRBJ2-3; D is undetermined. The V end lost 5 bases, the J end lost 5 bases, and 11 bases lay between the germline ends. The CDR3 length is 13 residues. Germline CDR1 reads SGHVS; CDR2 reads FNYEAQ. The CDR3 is CASSLGRRDTQYF. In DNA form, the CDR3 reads TGTGCCAGCAGCCTTGGACGAAGAGATACGCAGTATTTT.

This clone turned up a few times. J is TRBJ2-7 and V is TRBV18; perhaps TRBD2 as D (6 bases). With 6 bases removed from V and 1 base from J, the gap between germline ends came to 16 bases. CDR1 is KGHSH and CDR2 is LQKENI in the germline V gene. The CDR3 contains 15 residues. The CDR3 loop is CASSPRGSTSYEQYF. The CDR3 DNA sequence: TGTGCCAGCTCCCCCCGGGGGAGTACATCCTACGAGCAGTACTTC.

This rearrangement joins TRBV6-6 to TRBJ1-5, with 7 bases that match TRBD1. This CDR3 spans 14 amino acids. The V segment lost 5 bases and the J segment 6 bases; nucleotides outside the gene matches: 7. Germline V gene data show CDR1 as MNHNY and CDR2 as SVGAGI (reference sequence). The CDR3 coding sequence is TGTGCCAGCAGTAACCCAGGGGGTGGTCAGCCCCAGCATTTT. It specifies CASSNPGGGQPQHF.

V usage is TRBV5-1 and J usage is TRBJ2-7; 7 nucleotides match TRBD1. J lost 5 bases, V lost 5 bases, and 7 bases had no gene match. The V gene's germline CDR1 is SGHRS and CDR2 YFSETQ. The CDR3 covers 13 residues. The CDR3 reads CASRRQGINEQYF. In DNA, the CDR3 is TGCGCCAGCAGACGACAGGGAATCAACGAGCAGTACTTC.

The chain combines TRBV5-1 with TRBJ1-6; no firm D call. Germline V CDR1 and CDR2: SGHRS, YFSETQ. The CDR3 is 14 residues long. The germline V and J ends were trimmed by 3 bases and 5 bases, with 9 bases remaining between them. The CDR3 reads CASSSGFDNSPLHF. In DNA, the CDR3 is TGCGCCAGCAGCTCCGGATTCGATAATTCACCCCTCCACTTT.

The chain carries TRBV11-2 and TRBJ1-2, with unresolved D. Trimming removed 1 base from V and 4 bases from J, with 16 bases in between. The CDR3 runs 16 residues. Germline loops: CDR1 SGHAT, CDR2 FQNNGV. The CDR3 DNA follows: TGTGCCAGCAGCTTAGGTCGTCTGGCGGGCGCCTATGGCTACACCTTC. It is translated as CASSLGRLAGAYGYTF.

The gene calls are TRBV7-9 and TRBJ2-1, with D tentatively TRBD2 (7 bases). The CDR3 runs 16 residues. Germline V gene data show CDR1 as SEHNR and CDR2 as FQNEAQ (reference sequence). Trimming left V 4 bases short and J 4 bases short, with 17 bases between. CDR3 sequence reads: CASSSFAGALYNEQFF. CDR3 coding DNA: TGTGCCAGCAGCTCCTTTGCGGGGGCCCTTTACAATGAGCAGTTCTTC.

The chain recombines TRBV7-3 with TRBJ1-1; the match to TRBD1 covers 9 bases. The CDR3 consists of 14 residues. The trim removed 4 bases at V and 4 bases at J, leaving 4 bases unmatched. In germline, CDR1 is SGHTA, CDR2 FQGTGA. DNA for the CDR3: TGTGCCAGCAGCTCTGGACAGGGGACCACTGAAGCTTTCTTT. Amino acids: CASSSGQGTTEAFF.

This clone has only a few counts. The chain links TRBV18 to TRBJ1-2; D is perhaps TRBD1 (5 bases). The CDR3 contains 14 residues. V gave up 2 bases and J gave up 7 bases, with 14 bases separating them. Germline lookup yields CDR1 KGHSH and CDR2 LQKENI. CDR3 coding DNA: TGTGCCAGCTCACCAGCTTCCCGGAGGGGTGGCTACACCTTC. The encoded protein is CASSPASRRGGYTF.

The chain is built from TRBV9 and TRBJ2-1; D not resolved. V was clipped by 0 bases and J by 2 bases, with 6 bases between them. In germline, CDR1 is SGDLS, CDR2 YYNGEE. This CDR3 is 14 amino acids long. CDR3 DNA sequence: TGTGCCAGCAGCGTAGACAGCACCTACAATGAGCAGTTCTTC. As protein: CASSVDSTYNEQFF.

CDR3 in DNA: TGTGCCAGCAGCGTAAACGGGCAGGGGGCTCGCGAGCAGTACTTC. Translating gives CASSVNGQGAREQYF. V is TRBV9 and J is TRBJ2-7, with 8 positions matching TRBD1. V lost 1 base to trimming and J lost 6 bases; unmatched junction nucleotides: 9. CDR1 and CDR2 (germline): SGDLS, YYNGEE. This CDR3 comprises 15 residues. The full variable domain, rest sourced from reference TRBV9 and TRBJ2-7, is DSGVTQTPKHLITATGQRVTLRCSPRSGDLSVYWYQQSLDQGLQFLIQYYNGEERAKGNILERFSAQQFPDLHSELNLSSLELGDSALYFCASSVNGQGAREQYFGPGTRLTVT.

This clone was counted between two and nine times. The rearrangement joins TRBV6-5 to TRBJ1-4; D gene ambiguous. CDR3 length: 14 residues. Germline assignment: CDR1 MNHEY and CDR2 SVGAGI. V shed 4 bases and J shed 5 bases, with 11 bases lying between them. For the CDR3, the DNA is TGTGCCAGCAGTTGGAAGGGTTTAAATGAAAAACTGTTTTTT. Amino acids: CASSWKGLNEKLFF.

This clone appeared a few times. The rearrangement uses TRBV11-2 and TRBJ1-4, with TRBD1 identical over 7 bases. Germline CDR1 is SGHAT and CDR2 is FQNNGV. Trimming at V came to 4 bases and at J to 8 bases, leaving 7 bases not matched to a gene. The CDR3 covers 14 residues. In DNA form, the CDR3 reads TGTGCCAGCAGCTCAGGACAGGACCTAGAAAAACTGTTTTTT. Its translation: CASSSGQDLEKLFF.

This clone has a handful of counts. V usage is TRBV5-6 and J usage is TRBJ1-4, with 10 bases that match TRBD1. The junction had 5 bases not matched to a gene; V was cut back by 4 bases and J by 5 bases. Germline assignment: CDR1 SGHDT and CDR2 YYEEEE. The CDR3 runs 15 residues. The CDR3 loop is CASSRDRGRNEKLFF. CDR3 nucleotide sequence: TGTGCCAGCAGCCGAGACAGGGGGCGCAATGAAAAACTGTTTTTT.

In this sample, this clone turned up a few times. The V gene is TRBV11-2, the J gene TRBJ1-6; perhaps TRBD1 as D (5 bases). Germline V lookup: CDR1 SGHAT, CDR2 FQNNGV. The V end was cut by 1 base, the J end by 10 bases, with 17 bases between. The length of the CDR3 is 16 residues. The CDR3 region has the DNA TGTGCCAGCAGCTTAGTAGGTCAGGGAGGAAGCTCACCCCTCCACTTT. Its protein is CASSLVGQGGSSPLHF.

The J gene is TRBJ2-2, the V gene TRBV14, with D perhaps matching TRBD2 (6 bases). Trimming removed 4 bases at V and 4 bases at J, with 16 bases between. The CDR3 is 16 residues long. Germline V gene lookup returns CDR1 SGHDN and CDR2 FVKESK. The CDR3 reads CASSLFPRGTTGELFF. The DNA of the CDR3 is TGTGCCAGCAGCCTTTTCCCCCGGGGGACCACCGGGGAGCTGTTTTTT. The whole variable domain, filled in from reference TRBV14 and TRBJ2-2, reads EAGVTQFPSHSVIEKGQTVTLRCDPISGHDNLYWYRRVMGKEIKFLLHFVKESKQDESGMPNNRFLAERTGGTYSTLKVQPAELEDSGVYFCASSLFPRGTTGELFFGEGSRLTVL.

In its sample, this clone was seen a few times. Written as DNA, the CDR3 is TGTGCCACGTCCTCTGGGGCCAACGTCCTGACTTTC. Its protein is CATSSGANVLTF. The chain combines TRBV6-1 with TRBJ2-6, with D unclear. Germline CDR1 is MNHNS and CDR2 is SASEGT. This CDR3 contains 12 residues. V lost 10 bases and J lost 0, with 4 bases in between.

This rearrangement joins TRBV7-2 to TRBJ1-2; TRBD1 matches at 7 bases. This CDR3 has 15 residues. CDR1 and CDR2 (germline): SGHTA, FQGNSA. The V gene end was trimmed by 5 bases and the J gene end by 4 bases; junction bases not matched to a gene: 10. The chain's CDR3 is CASSPGEGAGYGYTF. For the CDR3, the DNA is TGTGCCAGCAGCCCTGGGGAGGGGGCTGGCTATGGCTACACCTTC.

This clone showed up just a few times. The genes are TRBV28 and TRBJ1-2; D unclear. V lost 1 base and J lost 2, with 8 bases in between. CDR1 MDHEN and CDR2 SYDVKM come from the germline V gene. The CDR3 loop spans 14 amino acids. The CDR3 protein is CASSLSGTNYGYTF. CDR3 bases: TGTGCCAGCAGTTTATCCGGCACCAACTATGGCTACACCTTC.

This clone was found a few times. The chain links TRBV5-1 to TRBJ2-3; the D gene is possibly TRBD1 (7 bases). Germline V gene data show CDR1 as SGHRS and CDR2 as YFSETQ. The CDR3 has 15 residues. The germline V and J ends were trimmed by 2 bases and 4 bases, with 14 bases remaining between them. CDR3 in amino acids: CASSLFSGGPDTQYF. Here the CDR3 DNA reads TGCGCCAGCAGCTTATTCTCAGGGGGGCCAGATACGCAGTATTTT.

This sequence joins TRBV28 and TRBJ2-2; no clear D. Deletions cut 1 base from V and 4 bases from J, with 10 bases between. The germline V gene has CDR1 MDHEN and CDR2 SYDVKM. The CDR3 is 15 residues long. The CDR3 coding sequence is TGTGCCAGCAGTTTATTCCCTAGGAGCACCGGGGAGCTGTTTTTT. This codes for CASSLFPRSTGELFF.